Listed below are T cell receptor beta chains from one sample, sequenced in a study of OX40 agonist ivuxolimab in advanced cancers. Only in-frame clones appear in the TCRdb table, and some are missing; sequencing was by immunoSEQ multiplex PCR. Of around 34,000 clones in the sample, about nine tenths were seen once. The input for sequencing was CD4+ or CD8+ T cells sorted from blood, taken in a trial of the OX40 agonist ivuxolimab. These receptor sequences come from an adult with an advanced solid tumor such as melanoma, head and neck, liver or kidney cancer. CDR3s include the opening cysteine and the closing phenylalanine or tryptophan. A D gene is named only where the DNA matches it firmly. Not all rows give a size; the values are once, few, many and, for expanded clones, a class.

V gene,D gene,clone size,J gene,CDR3 protein,CDR3 DNA
TRBV27,TRBD2,NA,TRBJ2-3,CASSLKRGVGTDTQYF,TGTGCCAGCAGTTTAAAGCGGGGGGTTGGCACAGATACGCAGTATTTT
TRBV4-1,TRBD2,NA,TRBJ2-2,CASSQEGLANTGELFF,TGCGCCAGCAGCCAAGAGGGACTAGCGAACACCGGGGAGCTGTTTTTT
TRBV28,NA,NA,TRBJ1-2,CASREGGGYTF,TGTGCTAGCAGGGAGGGGGGTGGCTACACCTTC
TRBV10-3,NA,NA,TRBJ2-7,CAIAAEDSYEQYF,TGTGCCATCGCGGCAGAAGATTCCTACGAGCAGTACTTC
TRBV7-9,NA,NA,TRBJ2-3,CASSPYGGADTDTQYF,TGTGCCAGCAGCCCATACGGAGGAGCCGACACAGATACGCAGTATTTT
TRBV4-1,TRBD2,once,TRBJ2-2,CASSASGGAAGELFF,TGCGCCAGCAGCGCAAGCGGGGGGGCGGCCGGGGAGCTGTTTTTT
TRBV27,NA,NA,TRBJ1-2,CASSFGGKGFEVGYTF,TGTGCCAGCAGTTTTGGGGGAAAGGGATTTGAAGTCGGCTACACCTTC
TRBV28,TRBD2,once,TRBJ2-7,CASRGTITSYEQYF,TGTGCCAGCAGGGGGACTATTACATCCTACGAGCAGTACTTC
TRBV29-1,NA,NA,TRBJ2-7,CSVRGDSYEQYF,TGCAGCGTTAGGGGAGACTCCTACGAGCAGTACTTC
TRBV7-2,TRBD2,NA,TRBJ2-7,CASSFGLAGGYEQYF,TGTGCCAGCAGCTTCGGACTAGCGGGGGGCTACGAGCAGTACTTC
TRBV29-1,TRBD1,NA,TRBJ2-7,CSVCDRGHYEQYF,TGCAGCGTTTGTGACAGGGGGCACTACGAGCAGTACTTC
TRBV11-2,NA,once,TRBJ1-5,CASSLGDQPQHF,TGTGCCAGCAGCTTGGGGGATCAGCCCCAGCATTTT
TRBV27,NA,NA,TRBJ2-7,CASAPRMGSEQYF,TGTGCCAGCGCCCCCCGAATGGGCTCCGAGCAGTACTTC
TRBV5-1,TRBD1,NA,TRBJ2-7,CASSWDSTYEQYF,TGCGCCAGCAGTTGGGACAGTACTTACGAGCAGTACTTC
TRBV27,NA,NA,TRBJ2-6,CASRGANVLTF,TGTGCCAGCCGGGGGGCCAACGTCCTGACTTTC
TRBV7-9,TRBD1,NA,TRBJ1-1,CASSLDQLGDRDNTEAFF,TGTGCCAGCAGCTTAGATCAGCTCGGAGACAGGGACAACACTGAAGCTTTCTTT
TRBV4-2,TRBD2,NA,TRBJ2-1,CASSQDSGGYNEQFF,TGTGCCAGCAGCCAAGATAGCGGGGGCTACAATGAGCAGTTCTTC
TRBV27,NA,NA,TRBJ1-5,CASSLSSNQPQHF,TGTGCCAGCAGTTTGTCAAGCAATCAGCCCCAGCATTTT
TRBV4-1,TRBD2,NA,TRBJ2-1,CASSTTSGGADEQFF,TGCGCCAGCAGCACAACTAGCGGGGGGGCCGATGAGCAGTTCTTC
TRBV4-2,TRBD2,NA,TRBJ2-1,CASSQDGTSGGNEQFF,TGTGCCAGCAGCCAAGATGGGACTAGCGGGGGGAATGAGCAGTTCTTC
TRBV12-5,NA,NA,TRBJ2-1,CASAPSESDEQFF,TGTGCTAGCGCTCCATCCGAGAGCGATGAGCAGTTCTTC
TRBV6-1,NA,NA,TRBJ2-7,CASSETESSYEQYF,TGTGCCAGCAGTGAAACGGAGAGCTCCTACGAGCAGTACTTC
TRBV19,NA,NA,TRBJ2-1,CASSRGSSYNEQFF,TGTGCCAGTAGTAGGGGAAGCTCCTACAATGAGCAGTTCTTC
TRBV19,NA,NA,TRBJ1-2,CASTPPGEYGYTF,TGTGCCAGTACTCCACCCGGGGAGTATGGCTACACCTTC
TRBV27,NA,NA,TRBJ2-1,CASSLSGVGEQFF,TGTGCCAGCAGTTTATCAGGGGTCGGCGAGCAGTTCTTC
TRBV5-1,NA,NA,TRBJ2-3,CASSLNRLESSGDTQYF,TGCGCCAGCAGCTTGAATCGATTGGAATCCTCTGGAGATACGCAGTATTTT
TRBV4-3,TRBD1,NA,TRBJ2-1,CASSQDGIGTGSYNEQFF,TGCGCCAGCAGCCAAGATGGAATCGGGACAGGGTCCTACAATGAGCAGTTCTTC
TRBV7-2,NA,NA,TRBJ2-7,CASSGEPYEQYF,TGTGCCAGCAGCGGAGAACCTTACGAGCAGTACTTC
TRBV4-3,NA,NA,TRBJ2-3,CASSQDGGPLQYF,TGCGCCAGCAGCCAAGATGGGGGCCCACTGCAGTATTTT
TRBV27,NA,NA,TRBJ2-7,CASSLYFGGPEGQYF,TGTGCCAGCAGTTTATATTTTGGCGGGCCCGAGGGGCAGTACTTC
TRBV9,NA,few,TRBJ2-3,CASSVRGLGGTDTQYF,TGTGCCAGCAGCGTTAGAGGGTTGGGGGGCACAGATACGCAGTATTTT
TRBV27,NA,NA,TRBJ1-5,CASSHNRQGYNQPQHF,TGTGCCAGCAGTCACAATCGCCAGGGTTACAATCAGCCCCAGCATTTT
TRBV5-1,TRBD1,NA,TRBJ2-2,CASSTPGQTGELFF,TGCGCCAGCAGCACCCCGGGACAGACCGGGGAGCTGTTTTTT
TRBV7-9,NA,NA,TRBJ1-1,CASGMGNTEAFF,TGTGCCAGCGGGATGGGGAACACTGAAGCTTTCTTT
TRBV6-5,NA,NA,TRBJ1-1,CASTPGTGLNTEAFF,TGTGCCAGCACCCCTGGGACTGGTTTGAACACTGAAGCTTTCTTT
TRBV28,NA,NA,TRBJ2-2,CASRRVTNTGELFF,TGTGCCAGCAGAAGGGTTACGAACACCGGGGAGCTGTTTTTT
TRBV7-9,TRBD1,few,TRBJ1-1,CASSLGGQGANTEAFF,TGTGCCAGCAGCTTAGGGGGCCAGGGGGCGAACACTGAAGCTTTCTTT
TRBV27,NA,NA,TRBJ1-1,CASSFDEGAEAFF,TGTGCCAGCAGCTTCGACGAGGGTGCTGAAGCTTTCTTT
TRBV21-1,NA,NA,TRBJ2-7,CASSKGAGGFRQYF,TGTGCCAGCAGCAAAGGGGCAGGGGGCTTTCGGCAGTACTTC
TRBV7-9,NA,NA,TRBJ2-5,CASSLQSGRQETQYF,TGTGCCAGCAGCTTACAGTCAGGGCGACAAGAGACCCAGTACTTC
TRBV5-1,TRBD2,NA,TRBJ2-3,CASSLDLAGGTQYF,TGCGCCAGCAGCTTGGATCTAGCGGGGGGGACGCAGTATTTT
TRBV25-1,NA,NA,TRBJ1-2,CASSGLSNYGYTF,TGTGCCAGCAGTGGGCTTTCCAACTATGGCTACACCTTC
TRBV19,NA,NA,TRBJ2-1,CASSVDSYNEQFF,TGTGCCAGTAGTGTAGACAGTTACAATGAGCAGTTCTTC
TRBV19,NA,once,TRBJ2-1,CASEETGANEQFF,TGTGCCAGTGAGGAGACAGGCGCCAATGAGCAGTTCTTC
TRBV7-9,TRBD1,few,TRBJ2-7,CASSPKVRQGQGEQYF,TGTGCCAGCAGCCCGAAAGTGAGACAGGGTCAAGGAGAGCAGTACTTC
TRBV4-1,NA,NA,TRBJ1-2,CASSQEGRDYGYTF,TGCGCCAGCAGCCAAGAGGGGAGGGACTATGGCTACACCTTC
TRBV28,NA,NA,TRBJ2-7,CASSFGGDEQYF,TGTGCCAGCAGCTTCGGCGGGGACGAGCAGTACTTC
TRBV19,TRBD1,NA,TRBJ1-1,CASSFDRVGTEAFF,TGTGCCAGTAGTTTCGACAGGGTGGGCACTGAAGCTTTCTTT
TRBV7-3,TRBD2,NA,TRBJ2-3,CASSSLDGGAEDTQYF,TGTGCCAGCAGCTCCCTGGACGGGGGGGCCGAAGATACGCAGTATTTT
TRBV27,NA,NA,TRBJ1-2,CASSPRTPGYGYTF,TGTGCCAGCAGTCCCCGGACCCCCGGGTATGGCTACACCTTC
TRBV9,TRBD1,NA,TRBJ1-2,CASSVEPLTGGYGYTF,TGTGCCAGCAGCGTAGAGCCCCTTACAGGGGGCTATGGCTACACCTTC
TRBV10-3,NA,NA,TRBJ2-5,CAISDTGLEETQYF,TGTGCCATCAGTGATACTGGGCTTGAAGAGACCCAGTACTTC
TRBV6-5,TRBD1,NA,TRBJ2-5,CASSATGGYQETQYF,TGTGCCAGCAGTGCCACAGGGGGCTATCAAGAGACCCAGTACTTC
TRBV4-3,TRBD1,NA,TRBJ1-2,CASSPRGLGQYGYTF,TGCGCCAGCAGCCCCAGGGGACTGGGACAGTATGGCTACACCTTC
TRBV19,NA,NA,TRBJ2-1,CASKIGLDRNEQFF,TGTGCCAGTAAGATAGGATTGGACCGCAATGAGCAGTTCTTC
TRBV30,TRBD1,NA,TRBJ2-3,CAWSKDRGLTDTQYF,TGTGCCTGGAGTAAAGACAGGGGGCTAACAGATACGCAGTATTTT
TRBV19,NA,NA,TRBJ2-7,CASSISDAAYEQYF,TGTGCCAGTAGTATCTCGGACGCGGCCTACGAGCAGTACTTC